This T cell receptor beta chain was captured by sequencing in a study of persistence of HIV-infected CD4 T cells. The CDR3 consists of 16 residues. CDR1 and CDR2 from the germline V gene are LGHDT and YNNKEL (reference sequence). V was shortened by 4 bases and J by 7 bases, with 19 bases between the two germline ends. As for this clone: Its antigen is undetermined.

Sequencing used immunoSEQ version 4 in survey mode. Clones were sequenced by immunoSEQ multiplex PCR, and TCRdb holds only the in-frame ones, with some missing. The data hold fewer than 35,000 clones, with approximately 66% observed a single time. The stimulus was an HIV-1 Gag 15-mer peptide pool, 0.95 to 1 ug/peptide/mL. Sorting selected CD4+ T cells upregulating both CD40 ligand and CD69. CD4+ T cell counts exceeded 400 cells/uL; CMV serology was positive. The receptor was derived from an adult man with HIV who was CMV-seropositive. The chain joins TRBV3-1 (or the pseudogene TRBV3-2) to TRBJ1-4, with TRBD1 as a possible D gene (6 bases). The material sequenced was CD4+ T cells sorted from PBMCs after roughly 17-hour stimulation, taken from a patient who received antiretroviral therapy. The CDR3 DNA follows: TGTGCCAGCAGCCTGGACCTAGGGGGGCGTAGTGAAAAACTGTTTTTT. Amino acids: CASSLDLGGRSEKLFF.